This TCR beta chain was profiled in a study of T cells after yellow fever vaccination. Study-level findings and limits: Clones from primary vaccination mostly reappeared after the booster (around 96% CD4, about 85% CD8). Although most clonotypes did not, a small share appeared in both CD4 and CD8 compartments.

This clonotype appeared a few times. Its target is not known. The 5'RACE template-switching step produced TCR cDNA and added a universal primer site and UMIs. One entry per CDR3 protein, called by TCRdb with MiXCR from the 5' RACE reads. There are roughly 240,000 distinct CDR3 sequences in the sample; roughly 6.8% occur only once, and 0.85% to 1.2% lies in the top ten. The material sequenced was CD4+ T cells sorted from PBMCs, taken on the day of the yellow fever booster vaccination. The clonotype was recovered from a man aged 30-40 years who received the YFV17D yellow fever vaccine.

CDR3 amino acids: CASSPKDRGETQYF. The DNA of the CDR3 is TGTGCCAGCTCACCAAAGGACAGGGGAGAGACCCAGTACTTC. V usage is TRBV18 and J usage is TRBJ2-5; 9 positions agree with TRBD1. This CDR3 region has 14 residues. J gave up 4 bases and V 2 bases, and 2 bases lay outside the gene matches. Germline V gene sequence: CDR1 KGHSH, CDR2 LQKENI. The full variable domain, with the rest looked up from reference TRBV18 and TRBJ2-5, is NAGVMQNPRHLVRRRGQEARLRCSPMKGHSHVYWYRQLPEEGLKFMVYLQKENIIDESGMPKERFSAEFPKEGPSILRIQQVVRGDSAAYFCASSPKDRGETQYFGPGTRLLVL.